This paragraph reports one T cell receptor (beta chain). Its cognate antigen is unknown. The PCR used 60 Vbeta and 13 Jbeta primers. Sequenced by immunoSEQ multiplex PCR; TCRdb stores in-frame clones only, minus some. The sample has about 120,000 clones, around 70% seen once. The sample belongs to a study of cytomegalovirus exposure and HLA in healthy donors. Study details: Within an early data release were 85 million or so unique TCRs drawn from HLA-typed donors.

All donors participated as healthy donors of bone marrow. Findings and caveats of the study: The study listed roughly 160 cytomegalovirus-associated TCR beta chains. Productive status was seen about 90% or about 30% of the time for most TCR beta V segments in an earlier analysis.

There are 15 residues in the CDR3. V was pared by 6 bases and J by 2 bases, with 11 bases between. The germline V gene has CDR1 LNHNV and CDR2 YYDKDF (reference sequence). The TCR comes from a middle-aged man in good health and CMV-seropositive. The rearrangement links TRBV15 to TRBJ2-6; a possible D gene is TRBD1 (5 bases). The sequenced material came from PBMCs. CDR3 loop: CATRYAGTGANVLTF. CDR3 nucleotide sequence: TGTGCCACCAGATACGCAGGGACTGGGGCCAACGTCCTGACTTTC.